This T cell receptor beta chain is from a study of shared clonotypes between healthy human individuals. Study information: Used for every donor were three CD4 naive, three CD4 memory, two CD8 naive and one CD8 memory plate.

The sorted-subset replicate PCRs were given approximately 190 ng DNA, which is about 30,000 T cell genomes. Data came from immunoSEQ multiplex PCR; TCRdb stores just in-frame clones and leaves some out. The data contain about 1.1 million clones, 75% to 80% of them seen just once; the ten biggest clones take up 0.52%. V gave up 3 bases and J gave up 3 bases; unmatched junction bases: 2. CDR3 length: 16 residues. From germline, CDR1 is SGDLS and CDR2 YYNGEE. Notes on the study in general: It was the few donors that limited the genetic and exposure-history diversity represented. Relative to memory subsets, naive subsets generally showed larger estimated richness.

On this clone itself: Its specificity is unknown.

V and J are TRBV9 and TRBJ2-3, with 15 bases identical to TRBD2. Sequenced input: memory CD4+ T cells from PBMCs. Subset here: CD45RA-negative fraction. The receptor was isolated from a man in his late teens or twenties in good health. Some clones in this sample may be carry-over from other donors' samples. The CDR3 nucleotides read TGTGCCAGCAGCGATGGGACTAGCGGGAGGACAGATACGCAGTATTTT. Its translation: CASSDGTSGRTDTQYF.